The 5 T cell receptor beta chains below come from one sample, sequenced in a study of shared clonotypes between healthy human individuals. The data were produced by immunoSEQ multiplex PCR, yet TCRdb's version contains in-frame clones alone and is incomplete. The sample carries around 2.3 million clones, approximately 96% recorded once. The sample was naive CD4+ T cells sorted from blood. Documented subset: CD45RA+ positively selected. All receptors come from a man aged 18 to 29 in good health.

The rearrangement uses TRBV7-2 and TRBJ2-5; TRBD2 might be the D (6 bases). The V end lost 5 bases, the J end lost 2 bases, and 18 bases lay between the germline ends. CDR3 length: 16 residues. Germline V CDR1 and CDR2: SGHTA, FQGNSA. CDR3 coding DNA: TGTGCCAGCAGCACGGGTGCGGGAAATATTCAAGAGACCCAGTACTTC. Translating gives CASSTGAGNIQETQYF.

The chain joins TRBV2 to TRBJ1-6; TRBD1 is a possible D gene (6 bases). CDR3 size: 14 residues. V gave up 8 bases and J gave up 7 bases, with 15 bases separating them. The germline V gene encodes CDR1 SNHLY and CDR2 FYNNEI. Here the CDR3 DNA reads TGTGCCAGCCAACTTGGACAGTGGAATTCACCCCTCCACTTT. Its protein product is CASQLGQWNSPLHF.

The rearrangement joins TRBV14 to TRBJ2-7; 15 bases match TRBD2. The CDR3 totals 17 residues. CDR1 is SGHDN, CDR2 FVKESK, per germline. V lost 4 bases, J lost 3 bases, and 7 bases stayed unmatched. CDR3: CASSRGLAGGLIYEQYF. Here the CDR3 DNA reads TGTGCCAGCAGCCGAGGACTAGCGGGGGGGCTCATCTACGAGCAGTACTTC.

This chain uses TRBV9 with TRBJ2-7; 11 nucleotides agree with TRBD1. The J segment lost 4 bases and the V segment lost 3 bases, leaving 3 bases of the junction unmatched. The length of the CDR3 is 14 residues. Germline CDR1 reads SGDLS; CDR2 reads YYNGEE. The CDR3 DNA reads TGTGCCAGCAGCGGGACAGGGGGCTCTTACGAGCAGTACTTC. It codes for CASSGTGGSYEQYF.

A single count supports this clone. This chain links TRBV5-1 with TRBJ1-6, with TRBD1 matching over 7 bases. Per the germline V gene, CDR1 is SGHRS and CDR2 is YFSETQ. Trimming removed 2 bases from V and 6 bases from J; junction bases left unmatched: 2. The CDR3 is made up of 14 amino acids. This chain's CDR3 is CASSLQGFNSPLHF. For the CDR3, the DNA is TGCGCCAGCAGCTTACAGGGGTTTAATTCACCCCTCCACTTT.